The 22 T cell receptor beta chains in this list originate from one sample, sequenced in a study of T cell repertoires in cytomegalovirus infection (dated by TCRdb to between 2018 and 2021). The data were produced on an Illumina HiSeq 1500. TCRdb redid the processing of the public reads, applying fastp at Q25 and MiXCR, and retained in-frame beta chains. Each CDR3 protein appears once, grouped with its most common genes and DNA. This sample lists fewer than 1,000,000 distinct CDR3 sequences; less than 40% were detected once. The biggest ten clones account for 11% to 15% of the sample. Their antigen targets remain unknown. The treatment or condition label, read with the paper, signifies: in vitro stimulation with specific CMV peptide epitopes to enrich CMV-specific T cells. This material consisted of cultured CD8+ T cells from PBMCs, taken from culture after CMV antigen stimulation. These receptors all come from a human donor in good health (CMV status not recorded). Some clones in this sample may be carry-over from other donors' samples.

J is TRBJ2-1 and V is TRBV12-3 or TRBV12-4; TRBD2 matches 7 bases. The V and J ends lost 5 bases and 0 bases, in that order; junction bases with no gene match: 13. This CDR3 has 18 amino acids. The CDR3 DNA reads TGTGCCAGCAGTACGCCGGTACGCCGGGGGGACTCCTACAATGAGCAGTTCTTC. Translated: CASSTPVRRGDSYNEQFF.

At least ten counts were recorded for this clonotype. The V gene is TRBV7-2, the J gene TRBJ1-1; D is uncertain. V shed 6 bases and J shed 5 bases, with 10 bases lying between them. CDR3 size: 12 residues. The germline CDR1 and CDR2 sequences are SGHTA and FQGNSA. In DNA form, the CDR3 reads TGTGCCAGCAGGAAAACGGGGACTGAAGCTTTCTTT. Translation gives CASRKTGTEAFF.

This clonotype has just one count. The chain is built from TRBV7-3 and TRBJ2-5; 9 bases match TRBD1. Trimming removed 5 bases from V and 1 base from J; junction bases left unmatched: 14. Germline V gives CDR1 SGHTA, CDR2 FQGTGA. There are 18 residues in the CDR3. As DNA, the CDR3 is TGTGCCAGCAGCGATGTGGGACAGGGACGTCGGGGCCAAGAGACCCAGTACTTC. Its translation: CASSDVGQGRRGQETQYF.

This clonotype was detected ten times or more. The genes are TRBV12-3 or TRBV12-4 and TRBJ2-2, with D uncertain. The V gene lost 6 bases and the J gene lost 2 bases, with 7 bases spanning the gap. CDR3 length: 13 residues. CDR3 DNA sequence: TGTGCCAGCAGCCAGACAAACACCGGGGAGCTGTTTTTT. Translation gives CASSQTNTGELFF.

The chain couples TRBV6-2 or TRBV6-3 to TRBJ1-6; perhaps TRBD1 as D (5 bases). The V end lost 7 bases, the J end lost 10 bases, and 20 bases lay between the germline ends. The CDR3 runs to 15 residues. Germline V gene sequence: CDR1 MNHEY, CDR2 SVGEGT. This CDR3 is CASTLLAQGVSPLHF. The CDR3 DNA reads as TGTGCCAGCACCTTACTAGCGCAGGGCGTCTCACCCCTCCACTTT.

The V gene is TRBV19, the J gene TRBJ2-3; D might be TRBD2 (6 bases). This CDR3 is built from 15 residues. Germline values: CDR1 LNHDA, CDR2 SQIVND (reference sequence). The ends were cut back, 4 bases at V and 0 bases at J, with 11 bases in the middle. The CDR3 DNA reads as TGTGCCAGTAGTAACGAGGGGACTAGCACAGATACGCAGTATTTT. This gives the protein CASSNEGTSTDTQYF. The full variable domain, in which reference TRBV19 and TRBJ2-3 provide the parts outside the CDR3, is DGGITQSPKYLFRKEGQNVTLSCEQNLNHDAMYWYRQDPGQGLRLIYYSQIVNDFQKGDIAEGYSVSREKKESFPLTVTSAQKNPTAFYLCASSNEGTSTDTQYFGPGTRLTVL.

The rearrangement uses TRBV7-6 and TRBJ1-4; D is ambiguous. V lost 5 bases and J 4 bases, leaving 23 bases between the germline ends. CDR1 and CDR2 (germline): SGHVS, FNYEAQ. The CDR3 totals 18 residues. The CDR3 sequence: CASSIRSVIAPGNEKLFF. In nucleotides, the CDR3 is TGTGCCAGCAGCATTCGATCCGTCATAGCGCCGGGTAATGAAAAACTGTTTTTT.

This clonotype was counted ten times or more. The gene calls are TRBV7-6 and TRBJ2-3; 7 nucleotides match TRBD2. The CDR3 runs to 15 residues. The ends lost 5 bases at V and 2 bases at J; junction bases unmatched: 7. CDR1 SGHVS and CDR2 FNYEAQ come from the germline V gene. CDR3: CASSPRGGNTDTQYF. The DNA of the CDR3 is TGTGCCAGCAGCCCCCGGGGAGGGAACACAGATACGCAGTATTTT. The entire variable domain, with the rest obtained from reference TRBV7-6 and TRBJ2-3, is as follows: GAGVSQSPRYKVTKRGQDVALRCDPISGHVSLYWYRQALGQGPEFLTYFNYEAQQDKSGLPNDRFSAERPEGSISTLTIQRTEQRDSAMYRCASSPRGGNTDTQYFGPGTRLTVL.

Ten or more counts support this clonotype. J is TRBJ1-1 and V is TRBV4-1; the D is unclear. The V end was cut by 1 base, the J end by 3 bases, with 9 bases between. Germline V gives CDR1 MGHRA, CDR2 YSYEKL. This CDR3 comprises 14 residues. The chain's CDR3 is CASSQARLDTEAFF. The CDR3 nucleotides are TGCGCCAGCAGCCAAGCCCGCCTAGACACTGAAGCTTTCTTT.

The J gene is TRBJ2-7, the V gene TRBV9; TRBD1 matches 10 bases. CDR1 SGDLS and CDR2 YYNGEE come from the germline V gene. V shed 0 bases, J shed 2 bases, and the junction held 8 bases outside the gene matches. The CDR3 is 17 amino acids. The chain's CDR3 is CASSVAFGTGAPYEQYF. Here the CDR3 DNA reads TGTGCCAGCAGCGTAGCTTTTGGGACAGGGGCCCCCTACGAGCAGTACTTC.

The V gene is TRBV4-1, the J gene TRBJ2-1, with 9 positions matching TRBD2. CDR3 length equals 21 residues. The V segment lost 0 bases and the J segment 2 bases; nucleotides outside the gene matches: 17. CDR1 is MGHRA and CDR2 is YSYEKL in the germline V gene. The CDR3 DNA reads TGCGCCAGCAGCCAAGAAGGCGGGGGGGGGGTACGGCGGAATACCTACAATGAGCAGTTCTTC. This translates into CASSQEGGGGVRRNTYNEQFF.

This clonotype was observed a handful of times. The J gene is TRBJ2-7, the V gene TRBV6-1; D call uncertain. The CDR3 totals 15 residues. V shed 3 bases and J shed 2 bases, with 14 bases lying between them. Germline V gene data show CDR1 as MNHNS and CDR2 as SASEGT. CDR3 DNA sequence: TGTGCCAGCAGTGATGGGCCATTTGACCCCTACGAGCAGTACTTC. Its protein product is CASSDGPFDPYEQYF.

In this sample, this clonotype turned up a few times. This chain links TRBV6-6 with TRBJ2-1, with 7 bases lining up with TRBD1. This CDR3 spans 15 amino acids. V shed 1 base, J shed 4 bases, and the junction held 4 bases outside the gene matches. Looked up from germline, CDR1 is MNHNY and CDR2 is SVGAGI (reference sequence). The CDR3 sequence is CASSYLGQIYNEQFF. The CDR3 DNA sequence: TGTGCCAGCAGTTACTTGGGACAGATTTACAATGAGCAGTTCTTC.

This clonotype was counted once. CDR3 region: CAISESTANTGELFF. DNA of the CDR3: TGTGCCATCAGTGAGTCGACAGCGAACACCGGGGAGCTGTTTTTT. The J gene is TRBJ2-2, the V gene TRBV10-3; D is possibly TRBD1 (5 bases). V was trimmed by 0 bases and J by 0 bases, leaving 5 bases between them. CDR1 and CDR2 from the germline V gene are ENHRY and SYGVKD. The CDR3 totals 15 residues.

The rearrangement uses TRBV6-6 and TRBJ2-7; 8 nucleotides match TRBD2. CDR3 length equals 17 residues. V was pared by 2 bases and J by 5 bases, with 14 bases of the junction left unmatched. Per the germline V gene, CDR1 is MNHNY and CDR2 is SVGAGI (reference sequence). CDR3 sequence (DNA): TGTGCCAGCAGTTACAGCTATAGACTAGCGCAATCTGACGAGCAGTACGTC. This codes for CASSYSYRLAQSDEQYV.

The chain uses TRBV3-1 and TRBJ2-2; D ambiguous. Germline values: CDR1 LGHDT, CDR2 YNNKEL (reference sequence). This CDR3 contains 12 residues. The V end lost 6 bases, the J end lost 6 bases, and 8 bases lay between the germline ends. Written as DNA, the CDR3 is TGTGCCAGCAGGAGTTGGGCCGGGGAGCTGTTTTTT. It translates to CASRSWAGELFF.

This clonotype was detected only a few times. V gene TRBV12-3 or TRBV12-4 combines with J gene TRBJ2-5; TRBD1 matches at 7 bases. The V gene end was trimmed by 0 bases and the J gene end by 2 bases; junction bases not matched to a gene: 15. This CDR3 comprises 19 residues. CDR3 region: CASSLAYQNRGGLQETQYF. The CDR3 DNA is TGTGCCAGCAGTTTAGCATATCAAAACAGGGGCGGGCTTCAAGAGACCCAGTACTTC.

This chain connects TRBV6-2 or TRBV6-3 to TRBJ2-4; D may match TRBD1 or TRBD2 (5 bases each). In germline, CDR1 is MNHEY, CDR2 SVGEGT. The CDR3 has 19 residues. V lost 4 bases and J 12 bases, leaving 34 bases between the germline ends. The CDR3 region is CASSSFRPIAGTSPSAQYF. The CDR3 DNA is TGTGCCAGCAGTTCCTTTCGCCCCATAGCCGGGACCTCCCCATCGGCTCAGTACTTC.

The chain has TRBV7-9 and TRBJ1-4, with 8 bases identical to TRBD1. The junction had 3 bases not matched to a gene; V was cut back by 3 bases and J by 3 bases. The length of the CDR3 is 15 residues. Looked up from germline, CDR1 is SEHNR and CDR2 is FQNEAQ (reference sequence). The CDR3 DNA reads as TGTGCCAGCAGCTTTCCGACAGGGGCTAATGAAAAACTGTTTTTT. Translation gives CASSFPTGANEKLFF.

The sample holds many counts of this clonotype. The chain employs TRBV7-9 and TRBJ2-1, with a possible D match to TRBD2 (5 bases). The CDR3 length is 14 residues. In germline, CDR1 is SEHNR, CDR2 FQNEAQ (reference sequence). V was clipped by 3 bases and J by 4 bases, with 10 bases between them. For the CDR3, the DNA is TGTGCCAGCAGCTTCGGACTCGATTACAATGAGCAGTTCTTC. Translation gives CASSFGLDYNEQFF. Full variable domain (outside the CDR3, taken from reference TRBV7-9 and TRBJ2-1): DTGVSQNPRHKITKRGQNVTFRCDPISEHNRLYWYRQTLGQGPEFLTYFQNEAQLEKSRLLSDRFSAERPKGSFSTLEIQRTEQGDSAMYLCASSFGLDYNEQFFGPGTRLTVL.

This clonotype appeared many times. The chain links TRBV7-8 to TRBJ2-3; 12 bases align to TRBD2. V dropped 0 bases and J dropped 1; count of bases not matched to a gene: 11. CDR1 SGHVS and CDR2 FQNEAQ come from the germline V gene. This CDR3 is 20 amino acids long. CDR3 sequence (DNA): TGTGCCAGCAGCTTAGCGATCGCTGGGCTAGCGGGGGGGGGCACAGATACGCAGTATTTT. Encoded protein: CASSLAIAGLAGGGTDTQYF.

This clonotype was counted between two and nine times. The chain couples TRBV7-9 to TRBJ1-2, with 8 bases aligning to TRBD1. The CDR3 is made up of 16 amino acids. Germline CDR1 is SEHNR and CDR2 is FQNEAQ (reference sequence). V trimming: 6 bases; J trimming: 6 bases; junction bases outside the gene matches: 15. The CDR3 is CASSYPGQVSQDGYTF. The DNA of the CDR3 is TGTGCCAGCAGTTATCCGGGACAGGTGTCTCAGGATGGCTACACCTTC.